The T cell receptor beta chain under discussion was sequenced for a study of OX40 agonist ivuxolimab in advanced cancers. About the study: Age averaged about 60 years (range roughly 23 to 79), and about 86% were male. Antecedent anti-PD-1, anti-PD-L1 or anti-CTLA-4 therapy was permissible, with under 50% having received some. The study's findings and limits: Expanded clones tended on average to be more numerous among CD8+ T cells than CD4+.

Assay used: immunoSEQ multiplex PCR; TCRdb lists only in-frame clones, some missing. The data contain 52,000 or so clones, 85% of them singletons. Baseline was the first blood sampling point, followed by cycle 4 day 1 and cycle 7 day 1. This clone was detected a few times. Its specificity is not known. The CDR3 extends over 13 amino acids. Germline-derived CDR1 and CDR2 are SGHAT and FQNNGV. V was trimmed by 2 bases and J by 3 bases, leaving 4 bases between them. The sample was CD4+ or CD8+ T cells sorted from blood, taken in a trial of the OX40 agonist ivuxolimab. The V and J genes are TRBV11-2 and TRBJ2-2; D is unresolved. The receptor was isolated from an adult with an advanced solid tumor such as melanoma, head and neck, liver or kidney cancer. The CDR3 DNA reads as TGTGCCAGCAGCTTATCATACACCGGGGAGCTGTTTTTT. Translation gives CASSLSYTGELFF.